This T cell receptor (beta chain) was obtained from a study of blood T cell repertoires in COVID-19. Study-level background: Some COVID-19 samples were acute and others convalescent; all came from the United States, Italy and Spain. The analysed material was cDNA or gDNA that came from T cells, B-cell-depleted T cells, or PBMCs.

Germline CDR1 reads MNHNY; CDR2 reads SVGAGI (reference sequence). Trimming took off 2 bases at V and 4 bases at J, with 11 bases between the two ends. The CDR3 spans 15 residues. Study processing details: Using reference gene primer amplification, nucleated cell counts were estimated. Generated by immunoSEQ multiplex PCR, the TCRdb table keeps only in-frame clones and is missing some. The V and J calls and clone size come from that table; D and trimming were worked out from the DNA. The repertoire holds 130,000 to 150,000 clones, about four fifths seen once, with 4.5% to 6% in the top ten. Sequencing was carried out using peripheral blood. The source is a human donor in a cohort sampled during active COVID-19. The chain carries TRBV6-6 and TRBJ1-4; no clear D. CDR3: CASSYAPGHNEKLFF. The CDR3 coding sequence is TGTGCCAGCAGTTACGCACCGGGTCATAATGAAAAACTGTTTTTT.